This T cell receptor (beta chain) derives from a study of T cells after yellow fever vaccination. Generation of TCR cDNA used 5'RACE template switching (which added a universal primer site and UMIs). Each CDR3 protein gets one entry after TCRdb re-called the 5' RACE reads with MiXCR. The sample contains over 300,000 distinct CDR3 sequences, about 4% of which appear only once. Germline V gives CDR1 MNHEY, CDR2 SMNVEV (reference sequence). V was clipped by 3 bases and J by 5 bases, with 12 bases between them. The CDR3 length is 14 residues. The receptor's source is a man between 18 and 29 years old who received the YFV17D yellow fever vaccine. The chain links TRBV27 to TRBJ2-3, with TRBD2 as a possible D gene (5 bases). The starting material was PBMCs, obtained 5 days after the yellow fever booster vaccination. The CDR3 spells CASSLVSAGDTQYF. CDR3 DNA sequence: TGTGCCAGCAGTTTGGTTTCGGCGGGAGATACGCAGTATTTT.